This entry concerns a single T cell receptor beta chain. What it binds is unknown. From alopecia areata patients, lesional scalp punch biopsies and peripheral blood were collected. This specimen belongs to a study of CD8+ T cells in alopecia areata. General observations from the study: Higher clonality than in normal scalp was seen in lesional scalp, especially alopecia totalis/universalis. The study also sequences resident alphabeta T cells of normal skin in scalp samples.

After isolation, RNA underwent reverse transcription to generate cDNA as the sequencing template. Assay used: immunoSEQ multiplex PCR; TCRdb lists only in-frame clones, some missing. The sample has 95,000 to 120,000 clones; about 60% are singletons. Germline values: CDR1 ENHRY, CDR2 SYGVKD. The CDR3 sequence is 13 residues long. The ends were cut back, 7 bases at V and 3 bases at J, with 9 bases in the middle. This chain uses TRBV10-3 with TRBJ2-2; the D gene is possibly TRBD2 (5 bases). The receptor's source is a human donor with alopecia areata. The sample was NKG2D-low CD8+ T cells sorted from blood. CDR3 bases: TGTGCCATCAAGGCCGGGGACACCGGGGAGCTGTTTTTT. As protein: CAIKAGDTGELFF.